This passage covers 25 T cell receptor beta chains from one sample sequenced in a study of CD8 T cells in Susac syndrome. Random-hexamer reverse transcription was applied to about 0.45 to 1 ug RNA. Using its own MiXCR run on the immunoSEQ multiplex PCR reads, TCRdb lists one record per CDR3 protein. The sample contains a few hundred thousand distinct CDR3 sequences, over 90% of which appear only once. Sample: CD4+ T cells from PBMCs. The receptors originated from a human donor with multiple sclerosis.

The V and J genes are TRBV10-3 and TRBJ1-1, with D possibly being TRBD1 (5 bases). Deletions cut 3 bases from V and 3 bases from J, with 11 bases between. The V gene's germline CDR1 is ENHRY and CDR2 SYGVKD. This CDR3 is 14 amino acids long. CDR3 in amino acids: CAISERGEDTEAFF. The CDR3 DNA sequence: TGTGCCATCAGTGAAAGGGGAGAGGACACTGAAGCTTTCTTT.

The chain combines TRBV15 with TRBJ2-5, with 9 bases fitting TRBD1. CDR1 and CDR2 (germline): LNHNV, YYDKDF (reference sequence). This CDR3 is 14 amino acids long. The junction had 13 bases not matched to a gene; V was cut back by 6 bases and J by 11 bases. CDR3 in DNA: TGTGCCACCAGGGATCAACAGGGGGCGGGAATGCAGTACTTC. Translating gives CATRDQQGAGMQYF. The complete variable domain, with remaining parts taken from reference TRBV15 and TRBJ2-5, reads DAMVIQNPRYQVTQFGKPVTLSCSQTLNHNVMYWYQQKSSQAPKLLFHYYDKDFNNEADTPDNFQSRRPNTSFCFLDIRSPGLGDTAMYLCATRDQQGAGMQYFGPGTRLLVL.

The CDR3 DNA reads TGTGCCAGCAGTTTGGGACAGGGGTATGACGAGCAGTACTTC. Protein: CASSLGQGYDEQYF. V is TRBV27 and J is TRBJ2-7; 10 nucleotides agree with TRBD1. Germline V gene sequence: CDR1 MNHEY, CDR2 SMNVEV (reference sequence). CDR3 size: 14 residues. J gave up 5 bases and V 3 bases, and 4 bases lay outside the gene matches.

This clonotype has only one observation. The chain couples TRBV30 to TRBJ1-1, with D possibly being TRBD1 (5 bases). CDR3 size: 11 residues. The germline V gene encodes CDR1 GTSNPN and CDR2 SVGIG (reference sequence). Written as DNA, the CDR3 is TGTGCTTTGACAGCGCGTCGTGAAGCTTTCTTT. It specifies CALTARREAFF. The full variable domain, with the rest looked up from reference TRBV30 and TRBJ1-1, is SQTIHQWPATLVQPVGSPLSLECTVEGTSNPNLYWYRQAAGRGLQLLFYSVGIGQISSEVPQNLSASRPQDRQFILSSKKLLLSDSGFYLCALTARREAFFGQGTRLTVV.

The rearrangement joins TRBV24-1 to TRBJ2-1, with 9 bases that match TRBD1. The CDR3 runs to 17 residues. J lost 5 bases, V lost 7 bases, and 14 bases had no gene match. In germline, CDR1 is KGHDR, CDR2 SFDVKD. The CDR3 loop is CATSAKTGGLKDNEQFF. Here the CDR3 DNA reads TGTGCCACCAGCGCTAAGACAGGGGGTTTAAAAGACAATGAGCAGTTCTTC.

The chain carries TRBV20-1 and TRBJ2-3; D might be TRBD2 (5 bases). The germline gives CDR1 DFQATT, CDR2 SNEGSKA (reference sequence). V lost 7 bases and J 0 bases, leaving 8 bases between the germline ends. The CDR3 is 12 residues long. CDR3 protein: CSGETSTDTQYF. CDR3 nucleotide sequence: TGCAGTGGGGAGACTAGCACAGATACGCAGTATTTT.

The CDR3 nucleotides read TGCAGTGCTAGAACATACAGGGGTGAGACTGAAGCTTTCTTT. Its translation: CSARTYRGETEAFF. The chain links TRBV20-1 to TRBJ1-1; 7 bases are a match to TRBD1. The trim removed 2 bases at V and 5 bases at J, leaving 8 bases unmatched. Germline V lookup: CDR1 DFQATT, CDR2 SNEGSKA (reference sequence). This CDR3 region has 14 residues.

The chain is built from TRBV3-1 and TRBJ2-7, with 7 bases lining up with TRBD1. CDR1 and CDR2 from the germline V gene are LGHDT and YNNKEL (reference sequence). The CDR3 totals 14 residues. With V trimmed by 0 bases and J by 1 base, 0 bases remained unmatched. The CDR3 protein is CASSQDRGSYEQYV. CDR3 DNA: TGTGCCAGCAGCCAAGACAGGGGGTCCTACGAGCAGTACGTC.

The V call is TRBV5-4, the J call TRBJ2-3; TRBD1 aligns across 10 bases. This CDR3 is built from 17 residues. Germline V gives CDR1 SGHNT, CDR2 YYREEE (reference sequence). Losses at the gene ends were 9 bases for V and 5 bases for J; bases not matched to a gene: 18. As DNA, the CDR3 is TGTGCCACTCTTCGCCGGGGACAGGGGCCCCGGGGAGATACGCAGTATTTT. Protein: CATLRRGQGPRGDTQYF.

The rearrangement joins TRBV7-9 to TRBJ2-1; D uncertain. The V gene lost 4 bases and the J gene lost 8 bases, with 18 bases spanning the gap. Germline lookup yields CDR1 SEHNR and CDR2 FQNEAQ (reference sequence). The CDR3 is 15 amino acids. As DNA, the CDR3 is TGTGCCAGCAGCTCTACAGTGTCCTGGGCGGATGAGCAGTTCTTC. Encoded protein: CASSSTVSWADEQFF.

V and J are TRBV5-4 and TRBJ1-2; D perhaps matches TRBD1 (6 bases). Germline V CDR1 and CDR2: SGHNT, YYREEE (reference sequence). V was cut by 4 bases and J by 6 bases, with 22 bases left in between. The CDR3 totals 16 residues. CDR3 amino acids: CASSHHIGAGEDGYTF. Here the CDR3 DNA reads TGTGCCAGCAGCCACCATATTGGGGCAGGGGAAGATGGCTACACCTTC.

The V call is TRBV5-1, the J call TRBJ2-3, with D perhaps matching TRBD1 or TRBD2 (5 bases each). V lost 0 bases and J 0 bases, leaving 14 bases between the germline ends. The CDR3 sequence is 17 residues long. CDR1 and CDR2 (germline): SGHRS, YFSETQ. CDR3 sequence: CASSLALRGLSTDTQYF. CDR3 coding DNA: TGCGCCAGCAGCTTGGCCTTACGGGGCCTGAGCACAGATACGCAGTATTTT.

The chain uses TRBV20-1 and TRBJ1-1, with 7 bases fitting TRBD1. Germline V lookup: CDR1 DFQATT, CDR2 SNEGSKA (reference sequence). With 6 bases clipped from V and 3 bases from J, the junction kept 10 bases outside the gene matches. The CDR3 is made up of 14 amino acids. The CDR3 coding sequence is TGCAGTGCGACCGGGACAGTAATCGACACTGAAGCTTTCTTT. Its protein product is CSATGTVIDTEAFF.

The rearrangement links TRBV4-2 to TRBJ2-1, with D possibly matching TRBD2 (6 bases). Germline V lookup: CDR1 LGHNA, CDR2 YNFKEQ. The CDR3 is made up of 16 amino acids. The V end was cut by 5 bases, the J end by 5 bases, with 19 bases between. The CDR3 protein is CASSLLGALANNEQFF. CDR3 sequence (DNA): TGTGCCAGCAGCTTGTTAGGGGCACTAGCCAACAATGAGCAGTTCTTC.

The chain employs TRBV12-3 or TRBV12-4 and TRBJ2-1; the match to TRBD2 covers 10 bases. V shed 7 bases, J shed 6 bases, and the junction held 9 bases outside the gene matches. This CDR3 contains 15 residues. This CDR3 reads CASTKGLAFRNEQFF. CDR3 nucleotide sequence: TGTGCCAGCACCAAGGGACTAGCGTTCCGCAATGAGCAGTTCTTC.

The chain joins TRBV30 to TRBJ2-5; either TRBD1 or TRBD2 may supply D (6 bases each). The V gene lost 0 bases and the J gene lost 9 bases, with 14 bases spanning the gap. Germline loops: CDR1 GTSNPN, CDR2 SVGIG (reference sequence). The CDR3 covers 13 residues. The CDR3 nucleotides are TGTGCCTGGAGTGTAAGGGGGGCCGGGGCCCAGTACTTC. This gives the protein CAWSVRGAGAQYF.

A word on this clonotype: A read error may produce the germline difference seen at one junction end. This chain links TRBV7-7 with TRBJ2-1, with 10 bases identical to TRBD1. In germline, CDR1 is SSHAT, CDR2 FNYEAQ (reference sequence). This CDR3 has 13 residues. CDR3 nucleotide sequence: TGTGCTAGCAGCTCGGGACAGGGGAATGAGCAGTTCTTC. Translating gives CASSSGQGNEQFF.

The chain couples TRBV5-1 to TRBJ2-5, with 7 bases aligning to TRBD1. The CDR3 length is 13 residues. In germline, CDR1 is SGHRS, CDR2 YFSETQ. J lost 1 base, V lost 7 bases, and 4 bases had no gene match. The CDR3, as DNA: TGCGCCAGCGGCCCAGGGGGCCAAGAGACCCAGTACTTC. Protein: CASGPGGQETQYF.

This rearrangement joins TRBV10-3 to TRBJ2-3; TRBD2 matches 9 bases. CDR3 length: 15 amino acids. Trimming took 5 bases from V and 2 from J; bases not matched to a gene: 5. CDR1 is ENHRY, CDR2 SYGVKD, per germline. Written as DNA, the CDR3 is TGTGCCATCAGTAGGCGGGGGGGCCCCACAGATACGCAGTATTTT. It codes for CAISRRGGPTDTQYF.

The V call is TRBV29-1, the J call TRBJ2-1, with D unclear. Germline CDR1 and CDR2: SQVTM and ANQGSEA. The CDR3 is 12 amino acids. V lost 4 bases to trimming and J lost 5 bases, with 9 bases between them. The CDR3 DNA follows: TGCAGCGTTGGACTGGTACACAATGAGCAGTTCTTC. Translation: CSVGLVHNEQFF.

CDR3 DNA sequence: TGTGCCAGCAGGAGGGACAGCCGCTACACTACTGAAGCTTTCTTT. Amino acids: CASRRDSRYTTEAFF. The chain recombines TRBV7-9 with TRBJ1-1, with TRBD1 identical over 7 bases. The CDR3 spans 15 residues. CDR1 and CDR2 (germline): SEHNR, FQNEAQ (reference sequence). After removal of 6 bases from V and 5 bases from J, the junction contained 12 bases not matched to a gene.

This chain connects TRBV30 to TRBJ1-2; D not certain. Trimming stripped 5 bases from V and 8 bases from J, with 21 bases between. The CDR3 has 14 residues. Looked up from germline, CDR1 is GTSNPN and CDR2 is SVGIG (reference sequence). The CDR3 bases are TGTGCCTGGGCCCACGACACCTACTATGGAGGCTACACCTTC. Residues: CAWAHDTYYGGYTF.

This chain joins TRBV9 and TRBJ2-7, with 7 nucleotides matching TRBD1. The CDR3 is 16 amino acids. The ends lost 4 bases at V and 1 base at J; junction bases unmatched: 11. Germline loops: CDR1 SGDLS, CDR2 YYNGEE. The CDR3 region is CASSPDAGRGSYEQYF. The DNA for the CDR3 is TGTGCCAGCAGCCCGGATGCGGGCAGGGGGTCCTACGAGCAGTACTTC. Complete variable domain (other parts from reference TRBV9 and TRBJ2-7): DSGVTQTPKHLITATGQRVTLRCSPRSGDLSVYWYQQSLDQGLQFLIQYYNGEERAKGNILERFSAQQFPDLHSELNLSSLELGDSALYFCASSPDAGRGSYEQYFGPGTRLTVT.

The rearrangement links TRBV6-1 to TRBJ2-6, with 7 bases matching TRBD1. The CDR3 consists of 18 residues. Per the germline V gene, CDR1 is MNHNS and CDR2 is SASEGT. V lost 8 bases, J lost 0 bases, and 13 bases stayed unmatched. CDR3 sequence: CASHRQGSFSSGANVLTF. For the CDR3, the DNA is TGTGCCAGCCACCGACAGGGAAGCTTCTCCTCTGGGGCCAACGTCCTGACTTTC.

The CDR3 loop reads CASSPGTLGGYTF. DNA of the CDR3: TGTGCCAGCAGCCCCGGGACTCTGGGAGGCTACACCTTC. The chain is built from TRBV3-1 and TRBJ1-2, with D perhaps TRBD1 (5 bases). Germline CDR1 and CDR2: LGHDT and YNNKEL (reference sequence). Trimming left V 4 bases short and J 8 bases short, with 14 bases between. This CDR3 comprises 13 residues.